Listed below are T cell receptor beta chains from one sample, sequenced in a study of T cells after posttransplantation cyclophosphamide. Sequencing was performed with immunoSEQ multiplex PCR; in TCRdb, only in-frame clones are kept and a portion is missing. The repertoire shows approximately 7,500 clones, none seen only once; the top ten take less than 7%. The material was PBMCs, obtained after allogeneic stem cell transplant with posttransplant cyclophosphamide. These TCRs come from a young adult male patient who received an allogeneic stem cell transplant from an unrelated donor, was CMV-positive, and had acute and chronic GVHD. Some T cells may arise from the graft donor. CDR3s include the opening cysteine and the closing phenylalanine or tryptophan. Each record gives: clone size, V gene, J gene, D gene, CDR3 DNA, CDR3 protein. A D gene is named only where the DNA matches it firmly. Size is stated as how often the clone was seen (once, few, many) or a class if it is expanded.

abundance: many; v_gene: TRBV5-4; j_gene: TRBJ2-5; d_gene: TRBD1; CDR3nt: TGTGCCAGCACTACCCGGGGACAGTTAAAAGAGACCCAGTACTTC; CDR3aa: CASTTRGQLKETQYF
abundance: many; v_gene: TRBV5-1; j_gene: TRBJ1-6; d_gene: TRBD1; CDR3nt: TGCGCCAGCAGCTTGGACGCCCGGGACAGAGATAATTCACCCCTCCACTTT; CDR3aa: CASSLDARDRDNSPLHF
abundance: many; v_gene: TRBV19; j_gene: TRBJ2-5; d_gene: TRBD1; CDR3nt: TGTGCCAGTAGTAGGACAGGGAGTGGGGAGACCCAGTACTTC; CDR3aa: CASSRTGSGETQYF
abundance: many; v_gene: TRBV30; j_gene: TRBJ1-1; d_gene: -; CDR3nt: TGTGCCTGGAGCCCGGGGATACAGGGTGAAGCTTTCTTT; CDR3aa: CAWSPGIQGEAFF
abundance: few; v_gene: TRBV30; j_gene: TRBJ1-6; d_gene: TRBD1; CDR3nt: TGTGTCTGGAATACAGGGGTGGGGTCACCCCTCCACTTT; CDR3aa: CVWNTGVGSPLHF
abundance: few; v_gene: TRBV27; j_gene: TRBJ2-5; d_gene: TRBD2; CDR3nt: TGTGCCAGCACATCTAGCGGGGGAAAAGAGACCCAGTACTTC; CDR3aa: CASTSSGGKETQYF
abundance: many; v_gene: TRBV9; j_gene: TRBJ1-2; d_gene: -; CDR3nt: TGTGCCAGCAGCGCCTCGGACAGCTATGGCTACACCTTC; CDR3aa: CASSASDSYGYTF
abundance: many; v_gene: TRBV5-1; j_gene: TRBJ2-2; d_gene: -; CDR3nt: TGCGCCAGCAGCTCTAGGACACCCTCGGGGGCCGGGGAGCTGTTTTTT; CDR3aa: CASSSRTPSGAGELFF
abundance: many; v_gene: TRBV6-6; j_gene: TRBJ1-3; d_gene: -; CDR3nt: TGTGCCAGCACCTTATCTGGAAACACCATATATTTT; CDR3aa: CASTLSGNTIYF
abundance: many; v_gene: TRBV18; j_gene: TRBJ1-3; d_gene: TRBD1; CDR3nt: TGTGCCAGCTCACAAGGGGGCGCGGAAGGAAACACCATATATTTT; CDR3aa: CASSQGGAEGNTIYF
abundance: few; v_gene: TRBV30; j_gene: TRBJ2-7; d_gene: -; CDR3nt: TGTGCCTGGAGTGCACGGGACTACGAGCAGTACTTC; CDR3aa: CAWSARDYEQYF
abundance: medium-sized; v_gene: TRBV19; j_gene: TRBJ2-2; d_gene: -; CDR3nt: TGTGCCAGTAGTACCCCTGACACCACGAACACCGGGGAGCTGTTTTTT; CDR3aa: CASSTPDTTNTGELFF
abundance: many; v_gene: TRBV5-4; j_gene: TRBJ2-3; d_gene: TRBD1; CDR3nt: TGTGCCAGCAGCTCGACAGGGGGTACAGATACGCAGTATTTT; CDR3aa: CASSSTGGTDTQYF
abundance: many; v_gene: TRBV10-3; j_gene: TRBJ2-3; d_gene: TRBD2; CDR3nt: TGTGCCATCAGTTCAAGGACTAGCGGGTACCGGGACATAGATACGCAGTATTTT; CDR3aa: CAISSRTSGYRDIDTQYF
abundance: many; v_gene: TRBV5-1; j_gene: TRBJ2-1; d_gene: TRBD2; CDR3nt: TGCGCCAGCAGTTCCGTAGCGGGGGGCTCCTACAATGAGCAGTTCTTC; CDR3aa: CASSSVAGGSYNEQFF
abundance: many; v_gene: TRBV10-3; j_gene: TRBJ2-2; d_gene: TRBD1; CDR3nt: TGTGCCATCAGTGAGGGTAGAGGGACAGCCGATACCGGGGAGCTGTTTTTT; CDR3aa: CAISEGRGTADTGELFF
abundance: many; v_gene: TRBV29-1; j_gene: TRBJ1-1; d_gene: -; CDR3nt: TGCAGCGTTGATTTTAGGGGACAAGGGACTGAAGCTTTCTTT; CDR3aa: CSVDFRGQGTEAFF
abundance: many; v_gene: TRBV5-1; j_gene: TRBJ2-2; d_gene: -; CDR3nt: TGCGCCAGCAGCGGGTGGGGGACAAACACCGGGGAGCTGTTTTTT; CDR3aa: CASSGWGTNTGELFF